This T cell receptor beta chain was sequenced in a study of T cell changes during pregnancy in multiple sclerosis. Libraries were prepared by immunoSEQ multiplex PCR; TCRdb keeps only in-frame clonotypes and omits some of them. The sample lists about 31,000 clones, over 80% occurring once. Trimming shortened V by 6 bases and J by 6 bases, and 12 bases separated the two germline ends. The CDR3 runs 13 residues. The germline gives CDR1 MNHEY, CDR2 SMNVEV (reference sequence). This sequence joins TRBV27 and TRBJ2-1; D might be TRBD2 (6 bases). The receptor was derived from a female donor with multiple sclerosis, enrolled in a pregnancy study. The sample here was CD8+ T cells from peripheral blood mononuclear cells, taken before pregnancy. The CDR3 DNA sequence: TGTGCCAGCAGGGGGAGGCCAGGCAATGAGCAGTTCTTC. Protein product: CASRGRPGNEQFF.